This T cell receptor beta chain was found in a study of cytomegalovirus exposure and HLA in healthy donors. Findings and caveats of the study: Productive rates of about 87% or about 30% were seen for most TCR beta V segments in an earlier analysis. Analyses of presence and absence presupposed an approximately uniform sequencing depth across donors.

Though probably carrying unrecorded immune exposures, donors were nominally healthy at sampling. Trimming pared 0 bases from V and 6 bases from J, leaving 9 bases between. From germline, CDR1 is SGHDN and CDR2 FVKESK. The CDR3 sequence is 13 residues long. Vbeta (60) and Jbeta (13) primers were used in the PCR. Original handling: Roughly 12 million of some 80 million unique TCR beta chains were shared, per a later count. TCRdb's copy holds only in-frame clones and misses some; the assay was immunoSEQ multiplex PCR. V and J calls and clone size are as listed in that table; D and trimming were resolved from the DNA. The table for this sample gives roughly 50,000 clones. Regarding this clone: Its cognate antigen is unknown.

Sequenced sample: PBMCs. This clonotype was obtained from a woman between 35 and 50 years old in good health and CMV-seronegative. The chain has TRBV14 and TRBJ2-7; D gene ambiguous. The CDR3 coding sequence is TGTGCCAGCAGCCAAGAAGGTACAGCCGAGCAGTACTTC. Amino acids: CASSQEGTAEQYF.